The 4 T cell receptor beta chains below were found in one sample sequenced in a study of shared clonotypes between healthy human individuals. Assay: immunoSEQ multiplex PCR; the TCRdb copy retains only in-frame clones and omits some. This sample has millions of clones, with 95% found just once. The specimen was naive CD4+ T cells sorted from blood. Subset meaning: CD45RA+ positively selected. These receptors were obtained from a man aged 18 to 29 in good health.

This clone was seen a single time. The gene calls are TRBV2 and TRBJ2-3; D is possibly TRBD2 (5 bases). V dropped 4 bases and J dropped 2 bases, with 16 bases sitting between them. This CDR3 contains 16 residues. Germline CDR1 and CDR2: SNHLY and FYNNEI. CDR3 sequence: CASSGREAVDTDTQYF. CDR3 DNA: TGTGCCAGCAGTGGCCGGGAAGCGGTCGACACAGATACGCAGTATTTT.

This clone has just one count. Other DNA sequences within the sample encode an identical CDR3. J is TRBJ2-5 and V is TRBV2; D remains unclear. V was pared by 1 base and J by 2 bases, with 5 bases between. Germline V CDR1 and CDR2: SNHLY, FYNNEI. The CDR3 extends over 13 amino acids. CDR3 bases: TGTGCCAGCAGTGAAGGCAGACAAGAGACCCAGTACTTC. Translation gives CASSEGRQETQYF. Based on the CDR3 plus reference TRBV2 and TRBJ2-5, the full variable domain is EPEVTQTPSHQVTQMGQEVILRCVPISNHLYFYWYRQILGQKVEFLVSFYNNEISEKSEIFDDQFSVERPDGSNFTLKIRSTKLEDSAMYFCASSEGRQETQYFGPGTRLLVL.

The chain has TRBV6-5 and TRBJ1-6; D is perhaps TRBD1 (5 bases). Germline values: CDR1 MNHEY, CDR2 SVGAGI. The V end lost 0 bases, the J end lost 9 bases, and 9 bases lay between the germline ends. The CDR3 runs to 14 residues. The DNA for the CDR3 is TGTGCCAGCAGTTACTCGGGACCGACTTCACCCCTCCACTTT. Translated, it gives CASSYSGPTSPLHF.

The rearrangement joins TRBV18 to TRBJ2-5; D is uncertain. Per germline, CDR1 KGHSH and CDR2 LQKENI. CDR3 size: 13 residues. Deletions cut 6 bases from V and 2 bases from J, with 10 bases between. The CDR3 sequence: CASSLRPQETQYF. CDR3 DNA sequence: TGTGCCAGCTCTCTCAGGCCTCAAGAGACCCAGTACTTC.